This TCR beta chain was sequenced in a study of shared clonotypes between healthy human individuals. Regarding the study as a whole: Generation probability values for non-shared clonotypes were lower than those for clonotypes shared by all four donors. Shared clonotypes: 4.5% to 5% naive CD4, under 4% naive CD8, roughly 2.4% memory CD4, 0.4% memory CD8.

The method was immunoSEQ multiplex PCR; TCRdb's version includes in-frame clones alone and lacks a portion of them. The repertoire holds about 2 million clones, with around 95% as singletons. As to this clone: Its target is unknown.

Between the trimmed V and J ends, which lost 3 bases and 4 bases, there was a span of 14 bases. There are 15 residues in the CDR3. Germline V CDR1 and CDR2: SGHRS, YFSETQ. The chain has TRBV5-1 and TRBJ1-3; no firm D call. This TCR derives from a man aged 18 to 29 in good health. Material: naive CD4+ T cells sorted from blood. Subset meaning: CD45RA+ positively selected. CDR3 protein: CASSSKGGPGNTIYF. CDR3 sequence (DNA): TGCGCCAGCAGCTCCAAGGGCGGGCCCGGAAACACCATATATTTT.